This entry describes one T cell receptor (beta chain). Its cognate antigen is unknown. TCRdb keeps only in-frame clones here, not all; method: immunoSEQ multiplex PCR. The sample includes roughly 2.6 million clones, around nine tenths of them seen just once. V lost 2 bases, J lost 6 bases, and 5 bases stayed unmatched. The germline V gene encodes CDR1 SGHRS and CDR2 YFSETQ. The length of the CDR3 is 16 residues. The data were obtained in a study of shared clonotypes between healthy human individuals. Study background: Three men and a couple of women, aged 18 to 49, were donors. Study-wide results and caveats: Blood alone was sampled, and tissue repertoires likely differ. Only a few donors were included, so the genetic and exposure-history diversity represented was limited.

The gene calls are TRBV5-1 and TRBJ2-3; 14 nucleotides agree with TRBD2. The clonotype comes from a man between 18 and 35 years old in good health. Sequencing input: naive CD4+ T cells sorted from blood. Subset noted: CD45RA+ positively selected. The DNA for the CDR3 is TGCGCCAGCAGCTTAGGGACTAGCGGGAGAAAGGATACGCAGTATTTT. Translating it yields CASSLGTSGRKDTQYF.